The T cell receptor (beta chain) described here comes from a study of T cell responses to AZD1222 COVID-19 vaccine. Study-wide context: Samples with a second dose at about 4 or about 12 weeks were pooled together.

The CDR3 runs 14 residues. The germline CDR1 and CDR2 sequences are MNHNS and SASEGT. The V gene lost 8 bases and the J gene lost 3 bases, with 16 bases spanning the gap. Assay used: immunoSEQ multiplex PCR; TCRdb lists only in-frame clones, some missing. The profile shows more than 85,000 clones, 82% of them singletons. Study results and caveats: A mostly white British donor set with more females was recruited, and clonal diversity was possibly underestimated.

Turning to this clone: As yet, its antigen is unknown.

The gene calls are TRBV6-1 and TRBJ1-2; D is possibly TRBD1 (6 bases). The clonotype comes from an adult in good health. Sequences were derived from peripheral blood, sampled on day 0 of AZD1222 vaccination. The CDR3 nucleotides are TGTGCCAGCGGGATTTTAGGGGGGGACTATGGCTACACCTTC. As protein: CASGILGGDYGYTF.